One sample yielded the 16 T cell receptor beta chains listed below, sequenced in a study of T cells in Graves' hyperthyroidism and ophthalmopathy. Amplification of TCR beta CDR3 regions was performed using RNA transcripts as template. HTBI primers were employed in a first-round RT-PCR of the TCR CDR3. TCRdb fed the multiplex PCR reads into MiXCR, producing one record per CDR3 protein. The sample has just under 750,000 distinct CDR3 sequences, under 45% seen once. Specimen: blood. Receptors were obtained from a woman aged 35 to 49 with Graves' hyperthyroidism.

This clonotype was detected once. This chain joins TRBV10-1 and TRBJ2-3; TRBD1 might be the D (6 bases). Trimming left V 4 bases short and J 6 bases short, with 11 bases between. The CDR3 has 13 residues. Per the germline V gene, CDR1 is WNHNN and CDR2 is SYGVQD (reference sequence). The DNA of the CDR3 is TGCGCCAGCAGTGGTTCTGGGGGCGATACGCAGTATTTT. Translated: CASSGSGGDTQYF.

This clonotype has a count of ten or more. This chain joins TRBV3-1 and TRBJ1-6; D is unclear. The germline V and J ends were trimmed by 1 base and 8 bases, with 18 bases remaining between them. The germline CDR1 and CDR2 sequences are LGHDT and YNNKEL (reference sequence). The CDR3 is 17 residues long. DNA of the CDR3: TGTGCCAGCAGCCAAGGTATTGGTCACAAGAGTGATTCACCCCTCCACTTT. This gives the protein CASSQGIGHKSDSPLHF.

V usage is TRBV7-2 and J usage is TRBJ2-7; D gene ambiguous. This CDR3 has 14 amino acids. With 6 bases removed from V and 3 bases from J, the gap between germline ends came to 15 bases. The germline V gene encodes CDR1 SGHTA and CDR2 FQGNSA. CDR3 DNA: TGTGCCAGCAGGTCTATGGCCTGGGACTACGAGCAGTACTTC. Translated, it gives CASRSMAWDYEQYF.

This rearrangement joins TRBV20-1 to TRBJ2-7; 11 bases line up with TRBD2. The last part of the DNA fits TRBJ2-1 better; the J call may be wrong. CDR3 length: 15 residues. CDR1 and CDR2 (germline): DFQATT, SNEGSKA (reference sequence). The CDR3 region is CSASHSSGGMDEQFF. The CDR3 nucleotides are TGCAGTGCTAGCCACTCTAGCGGGGGGATGGATGAGCAGTTCTTC.

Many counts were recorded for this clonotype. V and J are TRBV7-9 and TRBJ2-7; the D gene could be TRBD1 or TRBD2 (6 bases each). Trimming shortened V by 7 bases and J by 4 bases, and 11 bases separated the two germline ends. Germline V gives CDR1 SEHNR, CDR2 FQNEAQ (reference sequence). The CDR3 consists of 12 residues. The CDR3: CASKGGMYEQYF. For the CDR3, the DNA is TGTGCCAGCAAAGGGGGGATGTACGAGCAGTACTTC. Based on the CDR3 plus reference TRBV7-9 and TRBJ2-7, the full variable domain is DTGVSQNPRHKITKRGQNVTFRCDPISEHNRLYWYRQTLGQGPEFLTYFQNEAQLEKSRLLSDRFSAERPKGSFSTLEIQRTEQGDSAMYLCASKGGMYEQYFGPGTRLTVT.

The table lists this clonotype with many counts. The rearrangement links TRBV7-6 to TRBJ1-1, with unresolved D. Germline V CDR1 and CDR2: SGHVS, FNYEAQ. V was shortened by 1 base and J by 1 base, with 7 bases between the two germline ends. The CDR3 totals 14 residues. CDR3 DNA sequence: TGTGCCAGCAGCTTAGTGGGTGAGAACACTGAAGCTTTCTTT. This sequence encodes CASSLVGENTEAFF.

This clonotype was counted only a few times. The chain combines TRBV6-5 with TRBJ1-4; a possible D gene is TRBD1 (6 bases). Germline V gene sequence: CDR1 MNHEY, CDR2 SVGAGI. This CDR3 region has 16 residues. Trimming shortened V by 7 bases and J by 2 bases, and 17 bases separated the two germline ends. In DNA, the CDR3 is TGTGCCAGCACCAAAACAGGGTTCGGCACTAATGAAAAACTGTTTTTT. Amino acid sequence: CASTKTGFGTNEKLFF.

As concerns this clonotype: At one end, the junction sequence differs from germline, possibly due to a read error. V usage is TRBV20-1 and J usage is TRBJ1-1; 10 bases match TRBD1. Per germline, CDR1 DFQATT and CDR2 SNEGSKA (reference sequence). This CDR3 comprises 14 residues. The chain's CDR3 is CSARAGTGDTGAFF. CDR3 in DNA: TGCAGTGCTAGGGCCGGGACAGGGGACACTGGAGCTTTCTTT.

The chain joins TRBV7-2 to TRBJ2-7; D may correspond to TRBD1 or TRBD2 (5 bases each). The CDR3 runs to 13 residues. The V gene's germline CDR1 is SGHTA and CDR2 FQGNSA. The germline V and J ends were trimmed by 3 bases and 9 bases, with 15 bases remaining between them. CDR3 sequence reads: CASSFEGNRVQYF. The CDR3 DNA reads TGTGCCAGCAGCTTTGAGGGGAATCGGGTGCAGTACTTC.

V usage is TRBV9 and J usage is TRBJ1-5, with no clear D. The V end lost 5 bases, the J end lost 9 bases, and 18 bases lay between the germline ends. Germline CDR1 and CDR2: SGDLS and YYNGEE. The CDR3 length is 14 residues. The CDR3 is CASSYPISGMPQHF. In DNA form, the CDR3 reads TGTGCCAGCAGTTACCCGATATCTGGTATGCCCCAGCATTTT.

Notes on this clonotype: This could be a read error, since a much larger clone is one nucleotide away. CDR3 sequence reads: CGARDTNEKLFF. The CDR3 bases are TGCGGTGCTAGAGATACTAATGAAAAACTGTTTTTT. The chain links TRBV20-1 to TRBJ1-4; D is undetermined. Per germline, CDR1 DFQATT and CDR2 SNEGSKA (reference sequence). This CDR3 comprises 12 residues.

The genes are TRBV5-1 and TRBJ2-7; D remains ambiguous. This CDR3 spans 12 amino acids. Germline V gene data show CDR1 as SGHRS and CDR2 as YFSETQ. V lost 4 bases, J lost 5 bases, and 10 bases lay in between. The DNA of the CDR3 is TGCGCCAGCAGCGTACAGAACAACGAGCAGTACTTC. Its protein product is CASSVQNNEQYF. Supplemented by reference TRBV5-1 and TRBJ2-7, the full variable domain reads KAGVTQTPRYLIKTRGQQVTLSCSPISGHRSVSWYQQTPGQGLQFLFEYFSETQRNKGNFPGRFSGRQFSNSRSEMNVSTLELGDSALYLCASSVQNNEQYFGPGTRLTVT.

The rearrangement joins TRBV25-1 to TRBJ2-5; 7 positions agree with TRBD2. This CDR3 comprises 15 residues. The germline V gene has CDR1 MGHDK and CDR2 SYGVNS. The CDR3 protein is CARPAREALQETQYF. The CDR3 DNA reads TGTGCTAGACCCGCCCGGGAGGCCCTCCAAGAGACCCAGTACTTC.

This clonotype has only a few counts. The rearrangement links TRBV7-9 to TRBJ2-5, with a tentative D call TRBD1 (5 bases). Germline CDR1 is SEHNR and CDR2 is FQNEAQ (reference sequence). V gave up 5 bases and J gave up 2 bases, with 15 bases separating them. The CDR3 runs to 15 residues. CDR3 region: CASSPGPQGQETQYF. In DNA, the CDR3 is TGTGCCAGCAGCCCGGGCCCTCAGGGACAAGAGACCCAGTACTTC. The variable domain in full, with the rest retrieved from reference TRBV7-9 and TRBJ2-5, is DTGVSQNPRHKITKRGQNVTFRCDPISEHNRLYWYRQTLGQGPEFLTYFQNEAQLEKSRLLSDRFSAERPKGSFSTLEIQRTEQGDSAMYLCASSPGPQGQETQYFGPGTRLLVL.

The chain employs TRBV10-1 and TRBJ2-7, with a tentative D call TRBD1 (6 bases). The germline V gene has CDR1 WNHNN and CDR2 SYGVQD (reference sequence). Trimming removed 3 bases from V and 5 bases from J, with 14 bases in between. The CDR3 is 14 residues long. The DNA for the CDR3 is TGCGCCAGCAGTGACGGGACACCGGACCACGAGCAGTACTTC. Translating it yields CASSDGTPDHEQYF.

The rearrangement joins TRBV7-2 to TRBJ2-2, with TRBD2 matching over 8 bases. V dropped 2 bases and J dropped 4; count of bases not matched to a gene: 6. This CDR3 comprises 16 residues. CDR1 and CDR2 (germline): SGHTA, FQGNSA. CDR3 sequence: CASSLLGGAGTGELFF. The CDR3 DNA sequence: TGTGCCAGCAGCTTACTCGGGGGGGCGGGCACCGGGGAGCTGTTTTTT.